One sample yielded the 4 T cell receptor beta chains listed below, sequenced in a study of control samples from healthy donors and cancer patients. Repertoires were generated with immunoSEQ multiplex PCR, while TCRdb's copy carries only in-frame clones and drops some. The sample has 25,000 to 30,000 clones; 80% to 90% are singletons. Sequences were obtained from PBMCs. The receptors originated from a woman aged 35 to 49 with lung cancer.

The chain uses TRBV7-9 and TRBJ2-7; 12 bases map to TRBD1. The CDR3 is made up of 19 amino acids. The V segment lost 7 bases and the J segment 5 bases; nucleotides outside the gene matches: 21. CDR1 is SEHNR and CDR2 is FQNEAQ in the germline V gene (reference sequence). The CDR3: CASTGTPFGTGGKSDEQYF. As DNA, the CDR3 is TGTGCCAGCACCGGGACACCCTTCGGGACAGGGGGCAAAAGTGACGAGCAGTACTTC.

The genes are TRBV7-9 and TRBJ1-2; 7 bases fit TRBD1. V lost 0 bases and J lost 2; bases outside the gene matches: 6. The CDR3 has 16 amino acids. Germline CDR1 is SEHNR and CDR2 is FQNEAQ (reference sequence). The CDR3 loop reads CASSLAPQGRNYGYTF. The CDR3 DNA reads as TGTGCCAGCAGCTTAGCACCACAGGGGAGGAACTATGGCTACACCTTC.

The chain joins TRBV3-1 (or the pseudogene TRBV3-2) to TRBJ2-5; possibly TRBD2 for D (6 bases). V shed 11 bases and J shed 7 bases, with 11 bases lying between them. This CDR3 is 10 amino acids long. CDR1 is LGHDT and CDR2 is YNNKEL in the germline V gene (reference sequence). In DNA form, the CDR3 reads TGTGCCGCGGGGTCGGGGACCCAGTACTTC. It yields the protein CAAGSGTQYF.

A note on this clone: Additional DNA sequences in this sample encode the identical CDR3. The CDR3 region has the DNA TGCAGCGCCTCGAACACTGAAGCTTTCTTT. This encodes CSASNTEAFF. V gene TRBV29-1 combines with J gene TRBJ1-1; D is unclear. Trimming pared 7 bases from V and 1 base from J, leaving 4 bases between. The germline V gene has CDR1 SQVTM and CDR2 ANQGSEA. The CDR3 extends over 10 amino acids.